These T cell receptor beta chains were read from a single sample in a study of CD8 T cells in ankylosing spondylitis. TCRdb redid the calling of the 5' RACE reads with MiXCR, one entry per CDR3 protein. The sample contains about 110,000 distinct CDR3 sequences, more than 20% of which appear only once. The source material was synovial fluid, either unsorted or a sorted T cell fraction (not recorded which). The origin of the receptors is a male donor with ankylosing spondylitis. Each CDR3 is given without its conserved first and last residue.

j_call v_call cdr3_aa
TRBJ1-1 TRBV6-1 ASSRSTSNTEAF
TRBJ1-1 TRBV7-9 ASSRENTEAF
TRBJ2-3 TRBV12-3/TRBV12-4 ASSLSGGTDTQY
TRBJ1-2 TRBV25-1 ASSAWDSSMDGYT
TRBJ2-3 TRBV20-1 SASGRAVTDTQY
TRBJ2-2 TRBV12-3/TRBV12-4 ASSFRTGANTGELF
TRBJ2-5 TRBV20-1 SAGTGTFQETQY
TRBJ2-3 TRBV11-1 ASSPLRAGGGDTQY
TRBJ2-4 TRBV4-2 ASSQGTTERNIQY
TRBJ1-5 TRBV5-1 ASSRDRGNNQPQH
TRBJ1-1 TRBV7-9 ASSAAGGRTEAF